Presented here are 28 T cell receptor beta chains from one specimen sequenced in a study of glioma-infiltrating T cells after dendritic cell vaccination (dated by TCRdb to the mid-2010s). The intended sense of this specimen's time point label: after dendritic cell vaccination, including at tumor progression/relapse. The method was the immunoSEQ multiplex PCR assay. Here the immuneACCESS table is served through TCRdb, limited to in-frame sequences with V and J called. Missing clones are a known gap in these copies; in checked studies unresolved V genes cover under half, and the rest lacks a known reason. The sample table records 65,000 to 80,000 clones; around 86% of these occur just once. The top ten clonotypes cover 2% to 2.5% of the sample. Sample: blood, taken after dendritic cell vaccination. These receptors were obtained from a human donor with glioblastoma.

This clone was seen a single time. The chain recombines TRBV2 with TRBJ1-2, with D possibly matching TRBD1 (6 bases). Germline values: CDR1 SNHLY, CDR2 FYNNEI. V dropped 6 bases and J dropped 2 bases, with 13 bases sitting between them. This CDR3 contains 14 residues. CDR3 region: CASRPQGRNYGYTF. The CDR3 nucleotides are TGTGCCAGCAGGCCTCAGGGGCGGAACTATGGCTACACCTTC.

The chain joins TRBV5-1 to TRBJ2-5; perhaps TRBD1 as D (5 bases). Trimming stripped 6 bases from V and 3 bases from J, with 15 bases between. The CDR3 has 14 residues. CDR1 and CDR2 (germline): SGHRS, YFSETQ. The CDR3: CASTSVGDEETQYF. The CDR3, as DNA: TGCGCCAGCACCTCCGTAGGGGATGAAGAGACCCAGTACTTC.

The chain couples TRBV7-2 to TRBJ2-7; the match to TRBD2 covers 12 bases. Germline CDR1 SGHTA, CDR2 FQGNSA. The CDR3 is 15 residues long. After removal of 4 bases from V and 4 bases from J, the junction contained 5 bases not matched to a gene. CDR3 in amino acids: CASSSRTSGTYEQYF. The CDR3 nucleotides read TGTGCCAGCAGCTCCCGGACTAGCGGGACTTACGAGCAGTACTTC.

The CDR3 here is CATPLCRGQSSNYGYTF. The CDR3 DNA sequence: TGTGCCACCCCGCTATGTAGGGGACAGAGTTCTAACTATGGCTACACCTTC. The chain has TRBV21-1 and TRBJ1-2; the table calls TRBD1, which could not be checked here. TRBV21-1 is given as a pseudogene. The length of the CDR3 is 17 residues.

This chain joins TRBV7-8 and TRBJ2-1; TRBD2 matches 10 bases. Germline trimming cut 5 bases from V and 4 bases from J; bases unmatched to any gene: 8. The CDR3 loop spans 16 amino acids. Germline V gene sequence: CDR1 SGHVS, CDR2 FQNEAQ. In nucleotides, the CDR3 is TGTGCCAGCAGCGCCTCCGGGACTAGCGTTTACAATGAGCAGTTCTTC. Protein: CASSASGTSVYNEQFF.

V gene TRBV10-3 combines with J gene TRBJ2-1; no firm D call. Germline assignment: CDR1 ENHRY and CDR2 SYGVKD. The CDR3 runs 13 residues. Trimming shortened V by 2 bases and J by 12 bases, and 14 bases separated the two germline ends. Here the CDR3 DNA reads TGTGCCATCAGTGAGCCACGAGGTGGGTTGCAGTTCTTC. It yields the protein CAISEPRGGLQFF.

The CDR3 here is CASRRGQETQYF. For the CDR3, the DNA is TGTGCCAGCAGACGGGGTCAAGAGACCCAGTACTTC. The J gene is TRBJ2-5, the V gene TRBV14; possibly TRBD2 for D (5 bases). The germline CDR1 and CDR2 sequences are SGHDN and FVKESK. This CDR3 spans 12 amino acids. Trimming pared 6 bases from V and 2 bases from J, leaving 7 bases between.

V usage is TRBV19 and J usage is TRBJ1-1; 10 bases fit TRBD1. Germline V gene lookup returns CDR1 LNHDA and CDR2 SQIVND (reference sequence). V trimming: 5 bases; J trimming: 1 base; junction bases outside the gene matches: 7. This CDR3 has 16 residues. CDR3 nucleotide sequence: TGTGCCAGTAGTCCGGACAGGGGGTCTTCGAACACTGAAGCTTTCTTT. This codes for CASSPDRGSSNTEAFF.

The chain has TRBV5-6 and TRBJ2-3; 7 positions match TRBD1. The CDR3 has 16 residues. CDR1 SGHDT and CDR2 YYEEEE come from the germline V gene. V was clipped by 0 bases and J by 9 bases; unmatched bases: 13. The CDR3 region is CASSLGRDRGLRTQYF. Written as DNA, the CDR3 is TGTGCCAGCAGCTTGGGCCGGGACAGAGGGCTGAGGACGCAGTATTTT.

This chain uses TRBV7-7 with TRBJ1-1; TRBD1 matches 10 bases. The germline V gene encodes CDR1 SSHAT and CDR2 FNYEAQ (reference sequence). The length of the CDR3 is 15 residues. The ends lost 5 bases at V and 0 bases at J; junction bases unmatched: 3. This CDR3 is CASSGDRGMNTEAFF. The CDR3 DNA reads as TGTGCCAGCAGCGGGGACAGGGGAATGAACACTGAAGCTTTCTTT. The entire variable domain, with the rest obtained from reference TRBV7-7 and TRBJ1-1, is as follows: GAGVSQSPRYKVTKRGQDVTLRCDPISSHATLYWYQQALGQGPEFLTYFNYEAQPDKSGLPSDRFSAERPEGSISTLTIQRTEQRDSAMYRCASSGDRGMNTEAFFGQGTRLTVV.

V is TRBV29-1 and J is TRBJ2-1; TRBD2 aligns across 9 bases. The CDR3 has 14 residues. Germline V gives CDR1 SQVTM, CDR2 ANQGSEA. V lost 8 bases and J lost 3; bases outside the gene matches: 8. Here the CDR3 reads CSTFSGSFYNEQFF. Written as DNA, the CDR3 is TGCAGCACTTTTAGCGGGAGCTTCTACAATGAGCAGTTCTTC.

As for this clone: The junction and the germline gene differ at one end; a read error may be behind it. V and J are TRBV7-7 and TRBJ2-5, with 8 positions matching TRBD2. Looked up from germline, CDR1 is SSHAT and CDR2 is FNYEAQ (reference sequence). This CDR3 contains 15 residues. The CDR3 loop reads CASSRRGERQETQYF. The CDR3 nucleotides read TGTGCTAGCAGCCGGCGGGGGGAACGCCAAGAGACCCAGTACTTC.

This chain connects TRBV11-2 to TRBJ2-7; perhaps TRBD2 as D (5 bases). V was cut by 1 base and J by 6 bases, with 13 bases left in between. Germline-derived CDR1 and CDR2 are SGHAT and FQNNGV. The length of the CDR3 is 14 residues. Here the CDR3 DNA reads TGTGCCAGCAGCTTAGTAGGGAGAGCTAGCGAGCAGTACTTC. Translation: CASSLVGRASEQYF.

The CDR3 nucleotides read TGTGCCAGTAGTATAGTCACAGGGGTCTTGACTGAAGCTTTCTTT. This gives the protein CASSIVTGVLTEAFF. The chain links TRBV19 to TRBJ1-1, with 7 bases aligning to TRBD1. V lost 1 base, J lost 5 bases, and 7 bases stayed unmatched. The CDR3 is made up of 15 amino acids. CDR1 and CDR2 from the germline V gene are LNHDA and SQIVND (reference sequence).

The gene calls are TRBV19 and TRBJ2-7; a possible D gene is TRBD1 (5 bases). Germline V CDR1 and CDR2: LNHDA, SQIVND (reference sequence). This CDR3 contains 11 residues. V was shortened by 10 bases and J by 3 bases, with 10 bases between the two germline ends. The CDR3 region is CATQGYYEQYF. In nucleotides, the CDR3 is TGTGCCACCCAGGGCTACTACGAGCAGTACTTC.

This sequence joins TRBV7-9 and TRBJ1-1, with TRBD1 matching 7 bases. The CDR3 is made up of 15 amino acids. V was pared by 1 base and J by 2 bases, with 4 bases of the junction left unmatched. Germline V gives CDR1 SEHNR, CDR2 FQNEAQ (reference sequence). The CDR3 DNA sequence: TGTGCCAGCAGCTTAGTGGCAGGGGGAAACACTGAAGCTTTCTTT. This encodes CASSLVAGGNTEAFF.

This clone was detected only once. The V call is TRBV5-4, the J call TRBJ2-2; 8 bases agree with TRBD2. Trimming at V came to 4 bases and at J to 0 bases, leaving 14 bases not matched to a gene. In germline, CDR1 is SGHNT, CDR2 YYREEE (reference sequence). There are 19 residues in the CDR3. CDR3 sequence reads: CASSPPGIAGYSNTGELFF. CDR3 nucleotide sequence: TGTGCCAGCAGCCCCCCCGGGATAGCGGGATATTCGAACACCGGGGAGCTGTTTTTT.

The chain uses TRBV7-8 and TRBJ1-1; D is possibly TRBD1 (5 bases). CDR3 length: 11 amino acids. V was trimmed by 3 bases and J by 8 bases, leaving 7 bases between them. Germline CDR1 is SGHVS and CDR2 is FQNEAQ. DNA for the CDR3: TGTGCCAGCAGCTTGGGGGGGGAAGCTTTCTTT. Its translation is CASSLGGEAFF.

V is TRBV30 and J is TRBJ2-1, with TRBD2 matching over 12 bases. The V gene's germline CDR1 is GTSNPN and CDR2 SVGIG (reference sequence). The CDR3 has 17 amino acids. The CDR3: CAEIPGLAGQIYNEQFF. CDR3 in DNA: TGTGCGGAAATACCCGGACTAGCGGGGCAAATTTACAATGAGCAGTTCTTC.

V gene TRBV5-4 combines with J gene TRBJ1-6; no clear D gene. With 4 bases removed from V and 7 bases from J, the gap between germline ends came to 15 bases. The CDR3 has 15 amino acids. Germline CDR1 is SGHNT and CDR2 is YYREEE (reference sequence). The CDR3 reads CASSKQRSGNSPLHF. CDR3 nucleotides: TGTGCCAGCAGCAAACAGCGGTCGGGGAATTCACCCCTCCACTTT.

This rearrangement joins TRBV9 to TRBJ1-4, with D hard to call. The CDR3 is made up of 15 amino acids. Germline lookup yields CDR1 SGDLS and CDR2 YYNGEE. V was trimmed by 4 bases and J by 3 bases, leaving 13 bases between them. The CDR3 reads CASSPGRSANEKLFF. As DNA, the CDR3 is TGTGCCAGCAGCCCCGGTCGGAGCGCTAATGAAAAACTGTTTTTT.

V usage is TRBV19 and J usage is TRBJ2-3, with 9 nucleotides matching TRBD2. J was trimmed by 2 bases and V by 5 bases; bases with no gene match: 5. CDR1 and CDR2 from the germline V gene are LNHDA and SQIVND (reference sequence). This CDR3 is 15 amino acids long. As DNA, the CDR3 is TGTGCCAGTAGTGACGGCGGGGGGGACACAGATACGCAGTATTTT. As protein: CASSDGGGDTDTQYF. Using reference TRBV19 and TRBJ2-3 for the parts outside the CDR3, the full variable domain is DGGITQSPKYLFRKEGQNVTLSCEQNLNHDAMYWYRQDPGQGLRLIYYSQIVNDFQKGDIAEGYSVSREKKESFPLTVTSAQKNPTAFYLCASSDGGGDTDTQYFGPGTRLTVL.

The chain's CDR3 is CASSLGTGSYEQYF. In nucleotides, the CDR3 is TGTGCCAGCAGCTTAGGTACAGGGTCCTACGAGCAGTACTTC. The chain employs TRBV11-3 and TRBJ2-7, with a possible D match to TRBD1 (6 bases). Trimming shortened V by 1 base and J by 1 base, and 8 bases separated the two germline ends. Per the germline V gene, CDR1 is SGHNT and CDR2 is YENEEA. The CDR3 extends over 14 amino acids.

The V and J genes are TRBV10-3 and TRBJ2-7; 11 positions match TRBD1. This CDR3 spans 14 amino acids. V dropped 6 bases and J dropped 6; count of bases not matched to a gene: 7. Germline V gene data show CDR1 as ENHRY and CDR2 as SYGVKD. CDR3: CAISGQGARSEQYF. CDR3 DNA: TGTGCCATCAGCGGACAGGGGGCGCGATCCGAGCAGTACTTC.

CDR3 loop: CASSNSGRSYEQYF. The CDR3 DNA follows: TGCGCCAGCAGCAATAGCGGGAGGTCCTACGAGCAGTACTTC. The chain has TRBV5-1 and TRBJ2-7; 10 nucleotides line up with TRBD2. Germline trimming cut 4 bases from V and 1 base from J; bases unmatched to any gene: 2. This CDR3 region has 14 residues. The germline CDR1 and CDR2 sequences are SGHRS and YFSETQ.

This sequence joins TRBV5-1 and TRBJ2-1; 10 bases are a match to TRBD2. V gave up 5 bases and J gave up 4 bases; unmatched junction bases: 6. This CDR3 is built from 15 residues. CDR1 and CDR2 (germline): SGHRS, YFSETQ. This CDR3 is CASRPSGSGYNEQFF. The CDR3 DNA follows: TGCGCCAGCAGGCCTAGCGGGAGTGGATACAATGAGCAGTTCTTC. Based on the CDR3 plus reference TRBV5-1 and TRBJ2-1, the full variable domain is KAGVTQTPRYLIKTRGQQVTLSCSPISGHRSVSWYQQTPGQGLQFLFEYFSETQRNKGNFPGRFSGRQFSNSRSEMNVSTLELGDSALYLCASRPSGSGYNEQFFGPGTRLTVL.

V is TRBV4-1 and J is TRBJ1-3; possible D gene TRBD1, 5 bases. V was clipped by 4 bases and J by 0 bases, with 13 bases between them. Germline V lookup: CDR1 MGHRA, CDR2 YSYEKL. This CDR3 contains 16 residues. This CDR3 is CASSPWGGASGNTIYF. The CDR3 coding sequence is TGCGCCAGCAGCCCCTGGGGGGGTGCCTCTGGAAACACCATATATTTT.

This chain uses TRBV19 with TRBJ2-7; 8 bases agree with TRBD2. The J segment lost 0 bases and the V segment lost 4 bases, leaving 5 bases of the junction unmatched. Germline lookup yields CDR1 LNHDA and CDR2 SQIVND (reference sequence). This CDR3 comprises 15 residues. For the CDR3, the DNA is TGTGCCAGTAGTACGGGAGGGGGGAACTCCTACGAGCAGTACTTC. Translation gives CASSTGGGNSYEQYF.